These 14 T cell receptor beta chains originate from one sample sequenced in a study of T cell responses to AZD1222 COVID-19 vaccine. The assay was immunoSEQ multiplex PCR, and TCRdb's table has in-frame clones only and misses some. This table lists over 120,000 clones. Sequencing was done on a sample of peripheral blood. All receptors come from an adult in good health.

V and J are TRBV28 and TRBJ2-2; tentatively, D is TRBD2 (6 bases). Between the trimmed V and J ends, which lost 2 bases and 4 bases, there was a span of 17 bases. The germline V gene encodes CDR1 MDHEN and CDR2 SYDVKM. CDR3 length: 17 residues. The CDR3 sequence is CASSLPASDPRTGELFF. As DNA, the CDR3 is TGTGCCAGCAGTTTACCGGCTAGCGATCCTCGCACCGGGGAGCTGTTTTTT. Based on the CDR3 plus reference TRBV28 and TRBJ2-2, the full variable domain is DVKVTQSSRYLVKRTGEKVFLECVQDMDHENMFWYRQDPGLGLRLIYFSYDVKMKEKGDIPEGYSVSREKKERFSLILESASTNQTSMYLCASSLPASDPRTGELFFGEGSRLTVL.

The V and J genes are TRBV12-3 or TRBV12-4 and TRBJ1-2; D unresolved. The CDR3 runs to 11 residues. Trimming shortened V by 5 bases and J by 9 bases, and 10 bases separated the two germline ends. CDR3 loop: CASSGLQSYTF. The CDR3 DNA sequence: TGTGCCAGCAGTGGCCTCCAAAGCTACACCTTC.

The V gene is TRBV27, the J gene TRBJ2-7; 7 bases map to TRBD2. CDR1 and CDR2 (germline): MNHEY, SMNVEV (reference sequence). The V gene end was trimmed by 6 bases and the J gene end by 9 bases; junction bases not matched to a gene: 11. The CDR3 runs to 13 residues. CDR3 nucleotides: TGTGCCAGCAGCCTCCCCGGGGGGAGGTTGCAGTACTTC. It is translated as CASSLPGGRLQYF.

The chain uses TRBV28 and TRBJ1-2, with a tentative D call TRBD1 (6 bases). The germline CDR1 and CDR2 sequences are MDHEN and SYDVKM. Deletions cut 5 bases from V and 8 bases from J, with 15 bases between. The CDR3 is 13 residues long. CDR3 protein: CASSLQGGRGYTF. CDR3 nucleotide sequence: TGTGCCAGCAGTCTACAGGGTGGTAGGGGCTACACCTTC.

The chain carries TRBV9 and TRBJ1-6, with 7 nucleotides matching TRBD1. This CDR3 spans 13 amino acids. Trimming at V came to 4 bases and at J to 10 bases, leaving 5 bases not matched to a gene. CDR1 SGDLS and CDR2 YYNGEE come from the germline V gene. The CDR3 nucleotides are TGTGCCAGCAGCCCCCAGGGACAGTCACCCCTCCACTTT. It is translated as CASSPQGQSPLHF.

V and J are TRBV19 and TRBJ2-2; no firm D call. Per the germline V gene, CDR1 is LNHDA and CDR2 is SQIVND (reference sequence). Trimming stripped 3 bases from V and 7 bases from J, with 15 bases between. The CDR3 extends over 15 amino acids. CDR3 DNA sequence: TGTGCCAGTAGTATCGAGACGGACGTCGGCGGGGAGCTGTTTTTT. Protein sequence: CASSIETDVGGELFF. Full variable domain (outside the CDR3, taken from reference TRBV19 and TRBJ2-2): DGGITQSPKYLFRKEGQNVTLSCEQNLNHDAMYWYRQDPGQGLRLIYYSQIVNDFQKGDIAEGYSVSREKKESFPLTVTSAQKNPTAFYLCASSIETDVGGELFFGEGSRLTVL.

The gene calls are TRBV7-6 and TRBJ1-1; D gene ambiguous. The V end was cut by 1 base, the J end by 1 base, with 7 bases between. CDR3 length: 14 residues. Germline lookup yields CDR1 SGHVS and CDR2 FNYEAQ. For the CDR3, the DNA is TGTGCCAGCAGCTTAGGAACGGGGAACACTGAAGCTTTCTTT. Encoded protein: CASSLGTGNTEAFF.

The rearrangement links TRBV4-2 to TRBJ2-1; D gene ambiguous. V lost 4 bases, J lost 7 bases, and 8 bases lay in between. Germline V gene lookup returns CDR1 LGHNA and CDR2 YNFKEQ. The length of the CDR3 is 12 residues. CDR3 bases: TGTGCCAGCAGCCTTACTTCGAATGAGCAGTTCTTC. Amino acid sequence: CASSLTSNEQFF.

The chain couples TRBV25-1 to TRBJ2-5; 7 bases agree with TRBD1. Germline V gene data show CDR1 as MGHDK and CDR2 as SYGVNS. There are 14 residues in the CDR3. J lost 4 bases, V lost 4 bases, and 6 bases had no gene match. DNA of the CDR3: TGTGCCAGCAGTGGATTCACAGGGGCAGAGACCCAGTACTTC. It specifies CASSGFTGAETQYF.

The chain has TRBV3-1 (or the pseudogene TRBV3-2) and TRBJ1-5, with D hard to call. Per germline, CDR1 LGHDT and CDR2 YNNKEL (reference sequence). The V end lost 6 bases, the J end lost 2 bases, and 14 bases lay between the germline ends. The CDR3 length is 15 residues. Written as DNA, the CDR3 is TGTGCCAGCAGTTTGGGCGGGGTCGGCAATCAGCCCCAGCATTTT. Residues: CASSLGGVGNQPQHF.

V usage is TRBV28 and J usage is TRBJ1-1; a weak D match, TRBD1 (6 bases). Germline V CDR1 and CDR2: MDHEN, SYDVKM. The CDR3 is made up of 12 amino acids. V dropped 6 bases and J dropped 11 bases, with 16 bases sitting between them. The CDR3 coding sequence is TGTGCCAGCAGAACTACAGGGATAGGGGCTTTCTTT. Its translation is CASRTTGIGAFF. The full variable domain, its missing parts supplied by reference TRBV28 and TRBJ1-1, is DVKVTQSSRYLVKRTGEKVFLECVQDMDHENMFWYRQDPGLGLRLIYFSYDVKMKEKGDIPEGYSVSREKKERFSLILESASTNQTSMYLCASRTTGIGAFFGQGTRLTVV.

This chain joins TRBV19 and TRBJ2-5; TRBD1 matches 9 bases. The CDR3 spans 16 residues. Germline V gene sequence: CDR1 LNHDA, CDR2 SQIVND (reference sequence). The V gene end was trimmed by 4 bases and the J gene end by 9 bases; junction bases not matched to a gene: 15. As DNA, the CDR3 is TGTGCCAGTAGTAGGATACCGGGACAGGGACATGGGGCCCAGTACTTC. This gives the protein CASSRIPGQGHGAQYF.

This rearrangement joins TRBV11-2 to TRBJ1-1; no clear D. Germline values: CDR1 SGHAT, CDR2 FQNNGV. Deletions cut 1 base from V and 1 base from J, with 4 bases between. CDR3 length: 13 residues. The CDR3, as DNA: TGTGCCAGCAGCTTAGCAGGGAACACTGAAGCTTTCTTT. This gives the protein CASSLAGNTEAFF. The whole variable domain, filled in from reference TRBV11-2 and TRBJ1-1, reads EAGVAQSPRYKIIEKRQSVAFWCNPISGHATLYWYQQILGQGPKLLIQFQNNGVVDDSQLPKDRFSAERLKGVDSTLKIQPAKLEDSAVYLCASSLAGNTEAFFGQGTRLTVV.

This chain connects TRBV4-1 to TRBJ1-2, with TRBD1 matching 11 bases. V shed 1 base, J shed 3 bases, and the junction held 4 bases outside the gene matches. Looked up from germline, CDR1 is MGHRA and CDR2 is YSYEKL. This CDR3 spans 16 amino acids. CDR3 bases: TGCGCCAGCAGCCAAGGCGGGACAGGGGGGGACTATGGCTACACCTTC. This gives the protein CASSQGGTGGDYGYTF.